The rows below give T cell receptor beta chains drawn from one sample of a study of blood T cells in healthy people across ages. TCRdb reanalysed the 5' RACE reads using MiXCR and keeps one entry per CDR3 protein. The repertoire holds 1,800,000 or so distinct CDR3 sequences, with 30% to 40% as singletons. Specimen: blood. The receptors here all came from a human donor in good health. Each CDR3 is given with its conserved first and last residue. A D gene is named only where the DNA matches it firmly. Size is stated for part of the rows, as once, few or many counts, or as a class when the clone is expanded.

j_call | d_call | clone_size | v_call | cdr3_nt | cdr3_aa
TRBJ2-3 | . | few | TRBV29-1 | TGCAGCGTTGGAGGGGTAGCTAGCACAGATACGCAGTATTTT | CSVGGVASTDTQYF
TRBJ1-5 | TRBD1 | few | TRBV28 | TGTGCCACCCACAGGGGGTCGGGCAATCAGCCCCAGCATTTT | CATHRGSGNQPQHF
TRBJ1-1 | . | . | TRBV27 | TGTGCCAGCAGACCAGATGGGGTGGGCACTGAAGCTTTCTTT | CASRPDGVGTEAFF
TRBJ2-7 | TRBD1 | . | TRBV15 | TGTGCCACCAAGACCGGGACAGAGGAGTACGAGCAGTACTTC | CATKTGTEEYEQYF
TRBJ2-1 | . | . | TRBV5-1 | TGCGCCAGCAGCTTGGTGGCCCCGACGGATGAGCAGTTCTTC | CASSLVAPTDEQFF
TRBJ1-1 | . | . | TRBV10-3 | TGTGCCATCAGTTGGGGAGAGACTGAAGCTTTCTTT | CAISWGETEAFF
TRBJ1-1 | . | few | TRBV6-6 | TGTGCCAGCAGTTACGGTGGGATCGTCGCCACTGAAGCTTTCTTT | CASSYGGIVATEAFF
TRBJ2-3 | . | . | TRBV7-6 | TGTGCCAGCAGCTTAGAATACGGCCTAGATAGCACAGATACGCAGTATTTT | CASSLEYGLDSTDTQYF
TRBJ2-1 | . | . | TRBV4-1 | TGCGCCAGCAGCCTCGTCGGAGCCATACAGAATGAGCAGTTCTTC | CASSLVGAIQNEQFF
TRBJ1-4 | . | . | TRBV4-1 | TGCGCCAGCAGCCGAGAGGGGCGGGGTAATGAAAAACTGTTTTTT | CASSREGRGNEKLFF
TRBJ2-5 | . | . | TRBV19 | TGTGCCAGTAGTATCGCTCCGGGTCTGGGGCTCCAAGAGACCCAGTACTTC | CASSIAPGLGLQETQYF
TRBJ2-7 | . | . | TRBV20-1 | TGCAGTGCTAGCGCACTTGGTTTCTCCTACGAGCAGTACTTC | CSASALGFSYEQYF
TRBJ2-7 | . | . | TRBV9 | TGTGCCAGCAGCGTAGCTGGCACCGCGGAAGCCTACGAGCAGTACTTC | CASSVAGTAEAYEQYF
TRBJ2-6 | TRBD1 | . | TRBV7-2 | TGTGCCAGCAGCCAGGGACAGGGACTCTCTGGGGCCAACGTCCTGACTTTC | CASSQGQGLSGANVLTF
TRBJ2-6 | TRBD1 | . | TRBV15 | TGTGCCACCAGCAGATACAGGGGGACTGGGGCCAACGTCCTGACTTTC | CATSRYRGTGANVLTF
TRBJ2-5 | . | many | TRBV4-3 | TGCGCCAGCAGCCAAGATTATGGAGAGACCCAGTACTTC | CASSQDYGETQYF
TRBJ1-5 | . | . | TRBV29-1 | TGCAGCGTTGAAGGGGCGTTGGATAGCAATCAGCCCCAGCATTTT | CSVEGALDSNQPQHF
TRBJ1-2 | . | few | TRBV10-3 | TGTGCCATCAGTGGGGCGCGGGCGATCTATGGCTACACCTTC | CAISGARAIYGYTF
TRBJ2-7 | . | few | TRBV4-3 | TGCGCCAGCAGCCAAGATCCTAGGGATTCCTACGAGCAGTACTTC | CASSQDPRDSYEQYF
TRBJ1-5 | . | few | TRBV20-1 | TGCAGTGCTATCACAGGACCCCTTGAAGGCAATCAGCCCCAGCATTTT | CSAITGPLEGNQPQHF
TRBJ1-2 | TRBD1 | few | TRBV4-1 | TGCGCCAGCAGCCAAGCCCATACAGGGGCGTATGGCTACACCTTC | CASSQAHTGAYGYTF
TRBJ2-1 | TRBD1 | . | TRBV7-7 | TGTGCTAGCAGCCCACGACCCCGGGACAGTGAGCAGTTCTTC | CASSPRPRDSEQFF
TRBJ1-5 | . | . | TRBV7-2 | TGTGCCAGCAGCTTAGGAAGAATTCTAGCGTTACCAAATCAGCCCCAGCATTTT | CASSLGRILALPNQPQHF
TRBJ2-1 | TRBD1 | . | TRBV24-1 | TGTGCCACCAGTGAGGACAGGGGCAATCTATACAATGAGCAGTTCTTC | CATSEDRGNLYNEQFF
TRBJ2-4 | TRBD2 | few | TRBV2 | TGTGCCAGCAAAGTTGGGAGGGGCAAAAACATTCAGTACTTC | CASKVGRGKNIQYF
TRBJ1-2 | . | . | TRBV6-1 | TGTGCCAGCAGTGAAGTATTCGGCCGGGCAGAGGGCTACACCTTC | CASSEVFGRAEGYTF